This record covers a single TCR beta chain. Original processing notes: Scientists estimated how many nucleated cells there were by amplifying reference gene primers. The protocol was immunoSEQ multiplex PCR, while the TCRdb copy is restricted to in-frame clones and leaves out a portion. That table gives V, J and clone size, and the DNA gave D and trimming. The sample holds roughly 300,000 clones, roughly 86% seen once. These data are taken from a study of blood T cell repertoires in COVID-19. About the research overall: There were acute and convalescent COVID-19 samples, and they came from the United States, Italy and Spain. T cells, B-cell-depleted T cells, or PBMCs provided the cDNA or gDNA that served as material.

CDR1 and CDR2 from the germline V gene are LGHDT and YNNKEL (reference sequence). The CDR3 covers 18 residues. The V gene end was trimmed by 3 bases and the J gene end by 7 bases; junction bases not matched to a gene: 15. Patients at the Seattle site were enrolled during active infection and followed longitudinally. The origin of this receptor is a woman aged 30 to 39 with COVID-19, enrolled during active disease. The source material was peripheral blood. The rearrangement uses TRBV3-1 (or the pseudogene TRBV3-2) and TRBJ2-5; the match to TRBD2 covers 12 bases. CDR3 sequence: CASSQLTSGGLFGPTQYF. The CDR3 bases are TGTGCCAGCAGCCAGCTGACTAGCGGGGGCCTCTTCGGGCCGACCCAGTACTTC.